These 14 T cell receptor beta chains were sequenced from one sample in a study of OX40 agonist ivuxolimab in advanced cancers. Here immunoSEQ multiplex PCR was the method, and the copy in TCRdb shows in-frame clones only, minus some. The table records about 64,000 clones, about 90% of them present only once. The material was CD4+ or CD8+ T cells sorted from blood, obtained in a trial of the OX40 agonist ivuxolimab. These receptors originate from an adult with an advanced solid tumor such as melanoma, head and neck, liver or kidney cancer.

This clone came up a few times. The chain joins TRBV5-1 to TRBJ1-1, with TRBD1 matching over 7 bases. Trimming cost V 0 bases and J 0 bases; bases outside gene matches: 11. CDR3 length: 18 residues. Germline V gene sequence: CDR1 SGHRS, CDR2 YFSETQ. CDR3 in amino acids: CASSLVAGTEVMNTEAFF. The CDR3 region has the DNA TGCGCCAGCAGCTTGGTGGCCGGGACAGAAGTCATGAACACTGAAGCTTTCTTT.

J is TRBJ1-1 and V is TRBV6-5; tentatively, D is TRBD1 (6 bases). V was pared by 7 bases and J by 1 base, with 10 bases between. Looked up from germline, CDR1 is MNHEY and CDR2 is SVGAGI. The CDR3 is 13 residues long. The CDR3 loop is CASIKTGNTEAFF. Written as DNA, the CDR3 is TGTGCCAGCATTAAGACAGGGAACACTGAAGCTTTCTTT.

This clone was seen only once. This chain connects TRBV28 to TRBJ2-1; TRBD2 agrees at 11 bases. The CDR3 has 13 residues. V lost 6 bases and J lost 15; bases outside the gene matches: 10. Germline V gene sequence: CDR1 MDHEN, CDR2 SYDVKM. The CDR3 DNA follows: TGTGCCAGCAGCCCCACTAGCGGGAGTCTACCGTTCTTC. Translation: CASSPTSGSLPFF.

The chain combines TRBV6-1 with TRBJ2-1; D remains ambiguous. The V gene lost 6 bases and the J gene lost 7 bases, with 16 bases spanning the gap. CDR3 length: 14 residues. Germline-derived CDR1 and CDR2 are MNHNS and SASEGT. CDR3 nucleotide sequence: TGTGCCAGCAGCGAGTTTACTACCACTAATGAGCAGTTCTTC. It encodes CASSEFTTTNEQFF.

The chain carries TRBV27 and TRBJ1-2; D is possibly TRBD1 (5 bases). V was cut by 5 bases and J by 6 bases, with 19 bases left in between. Germline V gives CDR1 MNHEY, CDR2 SMNVEV (reference sequence). The CDR3 is made up of 15 amino acids. The CDR3 coding sequence is TGTGCCAGCAGTCTCCCGAGGGGCACCGGTCATGGCTACACCTTC. This gives the protein CASSLPRGTGHGYTF.

This chain links TRBV5-1 with TRBJ2-7; D may be TRBD1 or TRBD2 (6 bases each). This CDR3 has 15 residues. Trimming cost V 2 bases and J 3 bases, with 15 bases left between them. Per the germline V gene, CDR1 is SGHRS and CDR2 is YFSETQ. The CDR3 sequence: CASSFGGTPSYEQYF. The CDR3 DNA reads as TGCGCCAGCAGCTTTGGGGGGACACCCAGCTACGAGCAGTACTTC.

V gene TRBV28 combines with J gene TRBJ1-5; 8 bases map to TRBD1. The CDR3 has 15 residues. The germline V gene encodes CDR1 MDHEN and CDR2 SYDVKM. The V segment lost 4 bases and the J segment 3 bases; nucleotides outside the gene matches: 5. In DNA form, the CDR3 reads TGTGCCAGCAGTTCCGGACAGGGATCCAATCAGCCCCAGCATTTT. The encoded protein is CASSSGQGSNQPQHF.

The V gene is TRBV27, the J gene TRBJ2-7; 10 bases are a match to TRBD1. Trimming took 5 bases from V and 5 from J; bases not matched to a gene: 9. Per germline, CDR1 MNHEY and CDR2 SMNVEV (reference sequence). The CDR3 length is 15 residues. Here the CDR3 reads CASSATGTGAHEQYF. In DNA form, the CDR3 reads TGTGCCAGCAGTGCTACCGGGACAGGGGCCCACGAGCAGTACTTC.

V and J are TRBV4-2 and TRBJ2-3; TRBD2 aligns across 11 bases. With V trimmed by 0 bases and J by 2 bases, 13 bases remained unmatched. Germline V gives CDR1 LGHNA, CDR2 YNFKEQ. This CDR3 spans 20 amino acids. For the CDR3, the DNA is TGTGCCAGCAGCCAAGATAGAAGGGCTAGCGGGAGGTTGATCACAGATACGCAGTATTTT. It codes for CASSQDRRASGRLITDTQYF.

This clone was observed a single time. This chain uses TRBV29-1 with TRBJ2-2, with TRBD1 matching over 8 bases. Germline V lookup: CDR1 SQVTM, CDR2 ANQGSEA. The CDR3 length is 14 residues. The ends lost 6 bases at V and 3 bases at J; junction bases unmatched: 6. This chain's CDR3 is CSVGDRPHTGELFF. The CDR3 DNA is TGCAGCGTGGGGGACAGGCCTCACACCGGGGAGCTGTTTTTT.

This sequence joins TRBV27 and TRBJ2-1; possibly TRBD2 for D (7 bases). Per the germline V gene, CDR1 is MNHEY and CDR2 is SMNVEV (reference sequence). V was clipped by 2 bases and J by 0 bases, with 11 bases between them. This CDR3 region has 16 residues. In DNA, the CDR3 is TGTGCCAGCAGTTTAAAAGGGGGGGCCTCCTACAATGAGCAGTTCTTC. This gives the protein CASSLKGGASYNEQFF.

The chain uses TRBV5-1 and TRBJ2-7, with D possibly being TRBD1 or TRBD2 (5 bases each). The CDR3 spans 14 residues. The germline CDR1 and CDR2 sequences are SGHRS and YFSETQ. V gave up 2 bases and J gave up 1 base, with 10 bases separating them. CDR3 nucleotide sequence: TGCGCCAGCAGCTTCCGGGACGGATCCTACGAGCAGTACTTC. Translation gives CASSFRDGSYEQYF.

The chain links TRBV5-1 to TRBJ2-2; D assignment may be TRBD1 or TRBD2 (5 bases each). Germline lookup yields CDR1 SGHRS and CDR2 YFSETQ. V dropped 4 bases and J dropped 5 bases, with 12 bases sitting between them. The length of the CDR3 is 14 residues. The CDR3 DNA follows: TGCGCCAGCAGCCCCGGGACGGTTACCGGGGAGCTGTTTTTT. This sequence encodes CASSPGTVTGELFF.

The J gene is TRBJ2-1, the V gene TRBV5-1, with 8 bases fitting TRBD2. The ends lost 0 bases at V and 2 bases at J; junction bases unmatched: 7. This CDR3 contains 17 residues. The V gene's germline CDR1 is SGHRS and CDR2 YFSETQ. The chain's CDR3 is CASSLAVAGRAYNEQFF. The DNA for the CDR3 is TGCGCCAGCAGCTTGGCGGTAGCGGGACGAGCCTACAATGAGCAGTTCTTC.